This T cell receptor (beta chain) was identified during a study of blood T cell repertoires in COVID-19. Germline values: CDR1 SEHNR, CDR2 FQNEAQ (reference sequence). Trimming stripped 5 bases from V and 13 bases from J, with 15 bases between. The CDR3 is made up of 12 amino acids. Produced via immunoSEQ multiplex PCR; TCRdb's table is partial and in-frame only. This sample carries 110,000 or so clones, around 85% of them seen once, and the ten largest clones take around 13%. What was sequenced was peripheral blood. The J gene is TRBJ1-5, the V gene TRBV7-9; D is perhaps TRBD1 (5 bases). The receptor was derived from a human donor in a cohort sampled during active COVID-19. The CDR3 loop is CASSASDSRQHF. Written as DNA, the CDR3 is TGTGCCAGCAGCGCTTCCGACAGTCGACAGCATTTT.